Listed below are T cell receptor beta chains from one sample, sequenced in a study of cytomegalovirus exposure and HLA in healthy donors. TCRdb keeps only in-frame clones here, not all; method: immunoSEQ multiplex PCR. The sample consists of approximately 200,000 clones, more than 65% of them appearing once. Input material: PBMCs. The receptor source for this set is a girl aged 10-17 years in good health and CMV-seropositive. The CDR3 runs from the conserved cysteine through the conserved F or W. D genes are given only for firm matches. Size values are once, few and many counts, or a class for expanded clones, and some rows have none.

TRBV7-2	few	TRBJ2-2	NA	TGTGCCAGCAGTTCCGGACAAACCGGGGAGCTGTTTTTT	CASSSGQTGELFF
TRBV18	once	TRBJ2-7	NA	TGTGCCAGCTCCCCTGCTCGAGCCCACGAGCAGTACTTC	CASSPARAHEQYF
TRBV4-3	NA	TRBJ2-7	NA	TGCGCCAGCAGCCAAGATAGAGGCTACGAGCAGTACTTC	CASSQDRGYEQYF
TRBV12-5	NA	TRBJ1-1	NA	TGTGCTAGTGGTTTGATACCCCAGGGATGGGACACTGAAGCTTTCTTT	CASGLIPQGWDTEAFF
TRBV4-2	NA	TRBJ2-3	NA	TGTGCCAGCAGCCAAGATCGGAGACTCCCGGGGGCAGATACGCAGTATTTT	CASSQDRRLPGADTQYF
TRBV7-8	NA	TRBJ2-7	TRBD1	TGTGCCAGCAGCATCGGGACAGGGGTGGTCGAGCAGTACTTC	CASSIGTGVVEQYF
TRBV7-2	NA	TRBJ2-7	NA	TGTGCCAGCAGCCCTACTAGCTACGAGCAGTACTTC	CASSPTSYEQYF
TRBV27	once	TRBJ2-2	NA	TGTGCCAGCAGGAGAGGGACGAACACCGGGGAGCTGTTTTTT	CASRRGTNTGELFF
TRBV5-4	once	TRBJ1-2	TRBD1	TGTGCCAGCAGCTCGACAGGGGGCTATGGCTACACCTTC	CASSSTGGYGYTF
TRBV9	NA	TRBJ2-5	NA	TGTGCCAGCACCCTGGGCCCGGGGGAGACCCAGTACTTC	CASTLGPGETQYF
TRBV4-1	NA	TRBJ2-1	TRBD2	TGCGCCAGCAGCCAAGGGACTAGCGGGGGGGCAAGCGAGCAGTTCTTC	CASSQGTSGGASEQFF
TRBV7-9	NA	TRBJ2-7	NA	TGTGCCAGCAGCCCCTGGACTGGATTCTCCTACGAGCAGTACTTC	CASSPWTGFSYEQYF
TRBV2	NA	TRBJ2-3	NA	TGTGCCAGCATCCTTGGCACAGATACGCAGTATTTT	CASILGTDTQYF
TRBV6-5	NA	TRBJ2-5	NA	TGTGCCAGTGGAACAGGAGTACAAGAGACCCAGTACTTC	CASGTGVQETQYF
TRBV5-4	NA	TRBJ2-2	NA	TGTGCCAGCAGGAGGTCCGGGGAGCTGTTTTTT	CASRRSGELFF
TRBV15	NA	TRBJ1-2	NA	TGTGCCACCAGCAGGGACAGATTCTATGGCTACACCTTC	CATSRDRFYGYTF
TRBV5-1	few	TRBJ2-7	TRBD1	TGCGCCAGCACCCCCAGGGGCAGGGGGTATACCTACGAGCAGTACTTC	CASTPRGRGYTYEQYF
TRBV5-1	NA	TRBJ2-1	TRBD1	TGCGCCAGCAGCTTGGTCCGGGACAGGGTATACAATGAGCAGTTCTTC	CASSLVRDRVYNEQFF
TRBV7-9	NA	TRBJ1-6	NA	TGTGCCAGCAGCTTAGCCTCACAAAGACAGAGCTCCTATAATTCACCCCTCCACTTT	CASSLASQRQSSYNSPLHF
TRBV15	NA	TRBJ1-3	NA	TGTGCCACCAGCAGAGATACAGGCCTCTCTGGAAACACCATATATTTT	CATSRDTGLSGNTIYF
TRBV18	NA	TRBJ2-5	NA	TGTGCCAGCTCACTCGAAGAGACCCAGTACTTC	CASSLEETQYF
TRBV5-6	NA	TRBJ2-1	NA	TGTGCCAGCAGCTTGGTGGGGGGACCTTTGGATGAGCAGTTCTTC	CASSLVGGPLDEQFF
TRBV18	NA	TRBJ1-1	NA	TGTGCCAGCTCACCTCCACAGGGCCCGGGAGCTTTCTTT	CASSPPQGPGAFF
TRBV7-2	once	TRBJ2-5	TRBD2	TGTGCCAGCAGCACTCTAGCGGGGGGGATAGCAGAGACCCAGTACTTC	CASSTLAGGIAETQYF
TRBV30	medium-sized	TRBJ1-1	TRBD1	TGTGCCTGGAGTGGGGGGACAGGAATGAACACTGAAGCTTTCTTT	CAWSGGTGMNTEAFF
TRBV6-5	NA	TRBJ1-5	NA	TGTGCCAGCAGTGAAGGGGGCAATCAGCCCCAGCATTTT	CASSEGGNQPQHF
TRBV9	few	TRBJ2-3	TRBD2	TGTGCCAGCACGCTAGCGGGGTTGAGCACAGATACGCAGTATTTT	CASTLAGLSTDTQYF
TRBV4-3	NA	TRBJ2-7	NA	TGCGCCAGCAGCCAAGCGGGGAGTCCTGACTACGAGCAGTACTTC	CASSQAGSPDYEQYF
TRBV10-1	NA	TRBJ2-3	NA	TGCGCCTCCGGCGGTTCCAGAGATACGCAGTATTTT	CASGGSRDTQYF
TRBV2	once	TRBJ1-5	NA	TGTGCCAGCAGTGGGGCATACAGGGTAAATAGCAATCAGCCCCAGCATTTT	CASSGAYRVNSNQPQHF
TRBV25-1	medium-sized	TRBJ1-3	TRBD1	TGTGCCAGCAGTGAGTGGACAGGGCGCTCTGGAAACACCATATATTTT	CASSEWTGRSGNTIYF
TRBV10-3	NA	TRBJ2-1	TRBD2	TGTGCCATCAGTGCTAGCGGGGGGGCAAATGAGCAGTTCTTC	CAISASGGANEQFF
TRBV14	once	TRBJ1-2	NA	TGTGCCAGCAGCCAAGAGAGGGCTTATTACGGCTACACCTTC	CASSQERAYYGYTF
TRBV10-2	few	TRBJ2-3	TRBD1	TGCGCCAGCAGTGAGTATCGGACAGGTGGGACAGATACGCAGTATTTT	CASSEYRTGGTDTQYF
TRBV9	NA	TRBJ2-1	NA	TGTGCCAGCAGCGTAGCCGACAGGAACAATGAGCAGTTCTTC	CASSVADRNNEQFF
TRBV13	NA	TRBJ1-1	TRBD1	TGTGCCAGCAGCCTCGGACAGGGGGCGGTGAACACTGAAGCTTTCTTT	CASSLGQGAVNTEAFF
TRBV6-9	once	TRBJ1-5	NA	TGCCCCGTTGGGGAGTATCAGCCCCAGCATTTT	CPVGEYQPQHF
TRBV7-6	NA	TRBJ2-2	TRBD2	TGTGCCAGCAGCTCACCCACCGCGGACAGGGGACTAGCGGGGAGAAACACCGGGGAGCTGTTTTTT	CASSSPTADRGLAGRNTGELFF
TRBV4-2	few	TRBJ2-7	NA	TGTGCCAGCAGCCAGGGGGGGCCGGGGAGGGTCCACGAGCAGTACTTC	CASSQGGPGRVHEQYF
TRBV27	NA	TRBJ2-7	TRBD2	TGTGCCAGCAGCTACGGGGGGTTTAGCTCCTACGAGCAGTACTTC	CASSYGGFSSYEQYF
TRBV6-1	once	TRBJ2-3	TRBD2	TGTGCCAGCAGTGAATTAGCGGGGGGGGTCGCAGATACGCAGTATTTT	CASSELAGGVADTQYF
TRBV5-6	NA	TRBJ1-2	NA	TGTGCCAGCAGCTTGGCGGGGGGGCGAACCTGGCCCTATGGCTACACCTTC	CASSLAGGRTWPYGYTF
TRBV5-4	NA	TRBJ1-2	TRBD1	TGTGCCAGCAGCCGGGCCGGGACAGAATCAGCCGGCTACACCTTC	CASSRAGTESAGYTF
TRBV5-1	NA	TRBJ2-3	TRBD1	TGCGCCAGCAGTCTCGACAGGGGTATAGCAGATACGCAGTATTTT	CASSLDRGIADTQYF
TRBV4-1	once	TRBJ2-7	TRBD2	TGCGCCAGCAGCCAAGGTCGGGGGGTTGGTTACGAGCAGTACTTC	CASSQGRGVGYEQYF
TRBV6-1	NA	TRBJ1-6	NA	TGTGCCAGCGGGACAACTGATAATTCACCCCTCCACTTT	CASGTTDNSPLHF
TRBV7-9	NA	TRBJ2-3	TRBD2	TGTGCCAGCAGCCTGGCTAGCGGAAACACAGATACGCAGTATTTT	CASSLASGNTDTQYF
TRBV6-1	NA	TRBJ1-3	NA	TGTGCCAGCAGAGCTATGACACTCTCTGGAAACACCATATATTTT	CASRAMTLSGNTIYF
TRBV7-2	NA	TRBJ2-7	TRBD2	TGTGCCAGCAGCTTAGTTAGTAGCGGGGGGGGCGAGCAGTACTTC	CASSLVSSGGGEQYF
TRBV7-2	NA	TRBJ1-6	NA	TGTGCCAGCAGCTTCCCTCAGGGATCCTATAATTCACCCCTCCACTTT	CASSFPQGSYNSPLHF
TRBV4-3	NA	TRBJ1-5	NA	TGCGCCAGCAGCCAAGAGTACGGGGAGGGGCAGCCCCAGCATTTT	CASSQEYGEGQPQHF
TRBV9	NA	TRBJ2-3	TRBD2	TGTGCCAGCAGCGTAGGGGCTAGCGGGGGGGGACATTGGGATACGCAGTATTTT	CASSVGASGGGHWDTQYF